The rows below give T cell receptor beta chains drawn from one sample of a study of T-cell reconstitution after alpha-beta-depleted transplantation in children. TCRdb itself ran the PCR reads through MiXCR, one entry per CDR3 protein. The sample consists of over 200,000 distinct CDR3 sequences, approximately 9.5% of them appearing once. The material sequenced was PBMCs from the stem cell graft donor, taken from the stem cell graft. These receptors all come from a human donor who donated a stem cell graft to a child with acute lymphoblastic leukemia. Each CDR3 is given with its conserved first and last residue. The D gene is left open where the match is weak. Clone size appears in some rows only: once, few, many, or a class for an expanded clone.

size: few; D: -; J: TRBJ2-2; V: TRBV5-6; CDR3: CASSTPRGMNTGELFF; DNA: TGTGCCAGCAGCACCCCAAGGGGGATGAACACCGGGGAGCTGTTTTTT
size: few; D: TRBD1; J: TRBJ1-1; V: TRBV5-1; CDR3: CASSRIRQGLNTEAFF; DNA: TGCGCCAGCAGCCGAATCAGACAGGGGCTGAACACTGAAGCTTTCTTT
size: many; D: -; J: TRBJ2-7; V: TRBV18; CDR3: CASSPSQGTSYEQYF; DNA: TGTGCCAGCTCACCTAGCCAGGGGACCTCCTACGAGCAGTACTTC
size: -; D: -; J: TRBJ2-6; V: TRBV15; CDR3: CATSRVQGPGANVLTF; DNA: TGTGCCACCAGCAGAGTACAGGGTCCTGGGGCCAACGTCCTGACTTTC
size: many; D: -; J: TRBJ1-1; V: TRBV28; CDR3: CASSLGGWGRGTEAFF; DNA: TGTGCCAGCAGTTTAGGGGGGTGGGGGCGAGGGACTGAAGCTTTCTTT
size: many; D: -; J: TRBJ2-3; V: TRBV7-8; CDR3: CASSLRTGVTLITDTQYF; DNA: TGTGCCAGCAGCTTGAGGACGGGGGTCACCCTTATCACAGATACGCAGTATTTT
size: many; D: -; J: TRBJ1-6; V: TRBV3-1; CDR3: CASGRAPLHF; DNA: TGTGCCAGCGGTCGGGCACCCCTCCACTTT
size: few; D: -; J: TRBJ1-1; V: TRBV27; CDR3: CASSFGSSRGRANTEAFF; DNA: TGTGCCAGCAGTTTTGGTAGTTCTAGGGGACGGGCGAACACTGAAGCTTTCTTT
size: many; D: -; J: TRBJ2-4; V: TRBV6-1; CDR3: CASILDLGKNIQYF; DNA: TGTGCCAGCATATTGGATCTCGGCAAAAACATTCAGTACTTC
size: -; D: TRBD1; J: TRBJ1-1; V: TRBV20-1; CDR3: CSARDAQGYANTEAFF; DNA: TGCAGTGCTAGAGATGCACAGGGGTACGCCAACACTGAAGCTTTCTTT
size: few; D: -; J: TRBJ1-2; V: TRBV29-1; CDR3: CSVVWAGEEYGYTF; DNA: TGCAGCGTTGTCTGGGCAGGGGAGGAATATGGCTACACCTTC
size: -; D: -; J: TRBJ2-2; V: TRBV11-3; CDR3: CASSKDPGALPPGELFF; DNA: TGTGCCAGCAGCAAAGATCCCGGGGCCCTCCCACCCGGGGAGCTGTTTTTT
size: many; D: TRBD1; J: TRBJ2-7; V: TRBV4-1; CDR3: CASSQQTGLRDEQYF; DNA: TGCGCCAGCAGCCAACAGACAGGGCTGAGGGACGAGCAGTACTTC
size: -; D: -; J: TRBJ1-1; V: TRBV15; CDR3: CATSRDKGGSKKAFF; DNA: TGTGCCACCAGCAGAGATAAGGGAGGTAGTAAGAAAGCTTTCTTT
size: few; D: TRBD1; J: TRBJ2-2; V: TRBV18; CDR3: CASSTLRPGQGSFGHTGELFF; DNA: TGTGCCAGCTCAACCCTTCGCCCGGGACAGGGGTCGTTTGGGCACACCGGGGAGCTGTTTTTT
size: -; D: -; J: TRBJ2-7; V: TRBV7-9; CDR3: CASSLDDSHYEQYF; DNA: TGTGCCAGCAGCTTAGACGACAGCCACTACGAGCAGTACTTC
size: -; D: TRBD1; J: TRBJ2-1; V: TRBV6-2/TRBV6-3; CDR3: CASSLQGEVQFF; DNA: TGTGCCAGCAGCTTACAGGGGGAGGTGCAGTTCTTC
size: few; D: -; J: TRBJ1-2; V: TRBV6-2/TRBV6-3; CDR3: CASSGSGDLLYGYTF; DNA: TGTGCCAGCAGTGGATCAGGGGATCTTCTCTATGGCTACACCTTC
size: -; D: TRBD1; J: TRBJ1-2; V: TRBV3-1; CDR3: CASRRQGSDNYGYTF; DNA: TGTGCCAGCAGACGACAGGGATCAGATAACTATGGCTACACCTTC
size: -; D: -; J: TRBJ2-5; V: TRBV7-2; CDR3: CASSPHWGYQETQYF; DNA: TGTGCCAGCAGCCCACATTGGGGGTACCAAGAGACCCAGTACTTC
size: few; D: -; J: TRBJ2-3; V: TRBV20-1; CDR3: CSALGFTDTQYF; DNA: TGCAGTGCATTGGGATTCACAGATACGCAGTATTTT
size: many; D: TRBD1; J: TRBJ1-6; V: TRBV15; CDR3: CATSRENRGSPPLHF; DNA: TGTGCCACCAGCAGGGAAAACAGGGGGAGTCCACCCCTCCACTTT
size: many; D: -; J: TRBJ2-5; V: TRBV5-1; CDR3: CASRGLAIRLGETQYF; DNA: TGCGCCAGCAGGGGGCTCGCCATACGCCTCGGGGAGACCCAGTACTTC
size: many; D: TRBD1; J: TRBJ1-2; V: TRBV12-3/TRBV12-4; CDR3: CASSLADRGGYTF; DNA: TGTGCCAGCAGTTTAGCGGACAGGGGTGGCTACACCTTC
size: many; D: -; J: TRBJ1-5; V: TRBV7-9; CDR3: CASSTGTASVQPQHF; DNA: TGTGCCAGCAGCACCGGGACGGCCTCGGTGCAGCCCCAGCATTTT
size: many; D: TRBD2; J: TRBJ2-7; V: TRBV4-2; CDR3: CASSQRASGQAYEQYF; DNA: TGTGCCAGCAGCCAACGCGCTAGCGGGCAAGCCTACGAGCAGTACTTC
size: few; D: -; J: TRBJ2-3; V: TRBV18; CDR3: CASSPWQVLATQYF; DNA: TGTGCCAGCTCACCCTGGCAGGTTCTAGCTACGCAGTATTTT
size: -; D: -; J: TRBJ2-1; V: TRBV11-3; CDR3: CASSLDGGWRGYNEQFF; DNA: TGTGCCAGCAGCTTAGATGGGGGCTGGCGGGGGTACAATGAGCAGTTCTTC
size: many; D: -; J: TRBJ1-1; V: TRBV5-1; CDR3: CASSFGGMNTEAFF; DNA: TGCGCCAGCAGCTTCGGGGGAATGAACACTGAAGCTTTCTTT
size: many; D: TRBD1; J: TRBJ1-1; V: TRBV29-1; CDR3: CSVSTGQGTEAFF; DNA: TGCAGCGTTTCAACCGGACAGGGCACTGAAGCTTTCTTT
size: -; D: -; J: TRBJ2-7; V: TRBV7-9; CDR3: CASSQTPTASYEQYF; DNA: TGTGCCAGCAGCCAGACACCGACAGCCTCCTACGAGCAGTACTTC
size: -; D: TRBD1; J: TRBJ2-7; V: TRBV6-2/TRBV6-3; CDR3: CASSSGTGVSYEQYF; DNA: TGTGCCAGCAGTTCCGGGACAGGGGTGTCCTACGAGCAGTACTTC
size: -; D: TRBD1; J: TRBJ1-4; V: TRBV29-1; CDR3: CSVEDGDRGEKLFF; DNA: TGCAGCGTTGAAGATGGGGACAGGGGCGAAAAACTGTTTTTT